This entry describes one T cell receptor (beta chain). Its specificity is unknown. The source of the sample is a study of T-cell memory formation after mild COVID-19. Points from the study as a whole: The second-wave clones peaking on day 37 were not confirmed as SARS-CoV-2-specific.

TCRdb itself ran the 5' RACE reads through MiXCR, one entry per CDR3 protein. The repertoire holds 450,000 or so distinct CDR3 sequences, with roughly 23% as singletons. The CDR3 covers 15 residues. Germline CDR1 SGHKS, CDR2 YYEKEE (reference sequence). V shed 4 bases and J shed 0 bases, with 11 bases lying between them. The material sequenced was PBMCs or a T cell subset sorted from them (not recorded which). This clonotype was sampled from an adult woman who had mild COVID-19 (a few samples of this study predate the infection). Cell type and time point are not known. This sequence joins TRBV5-5 and TRBJ1-3, with unresolved D. The CDR3 DNA reads TGTGCCAGCAGCAAGCACCTGAACTCTGGAAACACCATATATTTT. Encoded protein: CASSKHLNSGNTIYF.